A single sample gave rise to the 6 T cell receptor beta chains below, sequenced in a study of cytomegalovirus exposure and HLA in healthy donors. PCR was performed using 60 Vbeta and 13 Jbeta primers. TCRdb keeps only in-frame clones here, not all; method: immunoSEQ multiplex PCR. The sample includes over 100,000 clones, 77% of them seen just once. Sequenced sample: PBMCs. These receptors all come from a male donor in good health and CMV-seropositive.

This chain links TRBV7-2 with TRBJ1-1; TRBD1 agrees at 7 bases. The CDR3 spans 13 residues. From germline, CDR1 is SGHTA and CDR2 FQGNSA. V lost 5 bases to trimming and J lost 4 bases; unmatched junction nucleotides: 4. The CDR3 DNA is TGTGCCAGCAGCGTTGACAGGGTCACTGAAGCTTTCTTT. Its protein is CASSVDRVTEAFF.

The chain links TRBV18 to TRBJ1-1, with no clear D. This CDR3 is 16 amino acids long. The V gene's germline CDR1 is KGHSH and CDR2 LQKENI. V lost 3 bases and J lost 0, with 14 bases in between. The CDR3 DNA reads as TGTGCCAGCTCACCTCGGAGCGAGCCCTTGAACACTGAAGCTTTCTTT. The encoded protein is CASSPRSEPLNTEAFF.

This CDR3 reads CASSGGPSSYNEQFF. The CDR3 DNA reads as TGTGCCAGCTCAGGGGGTCCAAGCTCCTACAATGAGCAGTTCTTC. V usage is TRBV7-7 and J usage is TRBJ2-1; 7 positions match TRBD1. The CDR3 covers 15 residues. J gave up 0 bases and V 8 bases, and 7 bases lay outside the gene matches. The V gene's germline CDR1 is SSHAT and CDR2 FNYEAQ (reference sequence). Supplemented by reference TRBV7-7 and TRBJ2-1, the full variable domain reads GAGVSQSPRYKVTKRGQDVTLRCDPISSHATLYWYQQALGQGPEFLTYFNYEAQPDKSGLPSDRFSAERPEGSISTLTIQRTEQRDSAMYRCASSGGPSSYNEQFFGPGTRLTVL.

The CDR3 coding sequence is TGTGCCAGCAGCCTCGGGACAGGGGGATTTGAGGAGACCCAGTACTTC. It yields the protein CASSLGTGGFEETQYF. The rearrangement uses TRBV7-9 and TRBJ2-5; the match to TRBD1 covers 11 bases. CDR1 and CDR2 (germline): SEHNR, FQNEAQ (reference sequence). This CDR3 is 16 amino acids long. Unmatched junction bases numbered 10, after V lost 5 bases and J lost 5 bases.

In this sample, this clone turned up a few times. The chain joins TRBV19 to TRBJ2-7; possibly TRBD2 for D (7 bases). V lost 4 bases to trimming and J lost 4 bases, with 17 bases between them. Germline lookup yields CDR1 LNHDA and CDR2 SQIVND (reference sequence). CDR3 length: 15 residues. This CDR3 is CASSTQGGASYEQYF. CDR3 sequence (DNA): TGTGCCAGTAGTACCCAAGGGGGGGCTTCGTACGAGCAGTACTTC.

The CDR3 sequence: CASRIQGAMLSGANVLTF. As DNA, the CDR3 is TGTGCCAGTAGGATACAGGGGGCCATGCTCTCTGGGGCCAACGTCCTGACTTTC. The chain is built from TRBV19 and TRBJ2-6; 9 bases match TRBD1. Trimming took 6 bases from V and 0 from J; bases not matched to a gene: 9. Germline values: CDR1 LNHDA, CDR2 SQIVND (reference sequence). This CDR3 has 18 residues.